This T cell receptor beta chain derives from a study of blood T cell repertoires in COVID-19. In germline, CDR1 is MNHNS, CDR2 SASEGT. The V gene lost 2 bases and the J gene lost 6 bases, with 22 bases spanning the gap. The CDR3 length is 17 residues. Assay: immunoSEQ multiplex PCR; the TCRdb copy retains only in-frame clones and omits some. The sample has approximately 120,000 clones, 80% to 85% seen once. Sequenced sample: peripheral blood. This chain uses TRBV6-1 with TRBJ2-5, with a tentative D call TRBD2 (6 bases). The TCR comes from a woman between 50 and 59 years old with acute or convalescent COVID-19. The CDR3 sequence: CASSERSGLPSGKTQYF. CDR3 in DNA: TGTGCCAGCAGTGAAAGGTCGGGACTCCCTTCGGGGAAGACCCAGTACTTC.